Presented here are 29 T cell receptor beta chains from one specimen sequenced in a study of T cell responses to AZD1222 COVID-19 vaccine. Profiling relied on immunoSEQ multiplex PCR, and the TCRdb table lists in-frame clones only, not all of them. The sample contains roughly 55,000 clones, around 92% of which appear only once. Sample: peripheral blood, taken on day 0 of AZD1222 vaccination. These receptors all stem from an adult in good health.

V is TRBV7-8 and J is TRBJ1-1; no definite D call. The CDR3 is made up of 12 amino acids. Trimming removed 5 bases at V and 5 bases at J, with 9 bases between. Germline assignment: CDR1 SGHVS and CDR2 FQNEAQ. The chain's CDR3 is CASSLGETEAFF. The CDR3, as DNA: TGTGCCAGCAGCCTCGGTGAAACTGAAGCTTTCTTT.

J is TRBJ2-3 and V is TRBV2; 9 bases line up with TRBD1. Germline CDR1 is SNHLY and CDR2 is FYNNEI. This CDR3 region has 14 residues. Trimming took 5 bases from V and 4 from J; bases not matched to a gene: 4. The CDR3 coding sequence is TGTGCCAGCAGTTACAGGGGGCGATCAGATACGCAGTATTTT. It specifies CASSYRGRSDTQYF.

The CDR3 bases are TGTGCCAGCAGCCCTCCGGGACAGGGTTCCTATGGCTACACCTTC. Amino acids: CASSPPGQGSYGYTF. The rearrangement uses TRBV7-9 and TRBJ1-2, with 9 bases aligning to TRBD1. V gave up 5 bases and J gave up 4 bases; unmatched junction bases: 8. This CDR3 comprises 15 residues. The germline CDR1 and CDR2 sequences are SEHNR and FQNEAQ (reference sequence).

This chain joins TRBV5-1 and TRBJ2-1; 7 positions agree with TRBD1. V lost 4 bases and J lost 1; bases outside the gene matches: 8. Germline CDR1 is SGHRS and CDR2 is YFSETQ. CDR3 length: 16 amino acids. The CDR3, as DNA: TGCGCCAGCAGCCGCGAGACAGGGCGGTCCTACAATGAGCAGTTCTTC. This sequence encodes CASSRETGRSYNEQFF.

The CDR3 sequence is CATTRGRGETQYF. In nucleotides, the CDR3 is TGTGCCACCACAAGAGGGAGGGGAGAGACCCAGTACTTC. This rearrangement joins TRBV15 to TRBJ2-5; 7 bases match TRBD2. Germline V lookup: CDR1 LNHNV, CDR2 YYDKDF (reference sequence). The trim removed 7 bases at V and 4 bases at J, leaving 6 bases unmatched. CDR3 length: 13 amino acids.

The V and J genes are TRBV3-1 (or the pseudogene TRBV3-2) and TRBJ2-7; perhaps TRBD1 as D (5 bases). CDR3 size: 15 residues. Trimming cost V 4 bases and J 3 bases, with 16 bases left between them. The germline V gene encodes CDR1 LGHDT and CDR2 YNNKEL (reference sequence). CDR3 in DNA: TGTGCCAGCAGCCCTCAGGGAACCGTAAACTACGAGCAGTACTTC. As protein: CASSPQGTVNYEQYF.

The rearrangement uses TRBV5-1 and TRBJ2-5, with TRBD2 matching over 8 bases. Germline CDR1 and CDR2: SGHRS and YFSETQ. This CDR3 contains 16 residues. Germline trimming cut 4 bases from V and 4 bases from J; bases unmatched to any gene: 12. The CDR3 is CASSLLAGGGSETQYF. The CDR3 DNA reads TGCGCCAGCAGCCTGCTGGCGGGAGGAGGGTCAGAGACCCAGTACTTC.

This clone has just one count. The CDR3 nucleotides read TGTGCCAGCAGTGAGCGCGGGAGGGCCCAGAATGAGCAGTTCTTC. Translation: CASSERGRAQNEQFF. The chain has TRBV2 and TRBJ2-1, with 9 nucleotides matching TRBD2. The CDR3 spans 15 residues. Germline V gene data show CDR1 as SNHLY and CDR2 as FYNNEI. The J segment lost 7 bases and the V segment lost 3 bases, leaving 7 bases of the junction unmatched.

The rearrangement joins TRBV19 to TRBJ2-1; TRBD1 might be the D (6 bases). CDR1 is LNHDA and CDR2 is SQIVND in the germline V gene (reference sequence). The CDR3 is 15 amino acids. The V gene lost 5 bases and the J gene lost 1 base, with 12 bases spanning the gap. In DNA, the CDR3 is TGTGCCAGTAGTTCGCGAGGGGGATCCTACAATGAGCAGTTCTTC. Protein product: CASSSRGGSYNEQFF.

The chain recombines TRBV28 with TRBJ2-7; 11 bases agree with TRBD2. This CDR3 has 14 residues. Germline CDR1 and CDR2: MDHEN and SYDVKM. V was pared by 8 bases and J by 2 bases, with 5 bases of the junction left unmatched. The CDR3 protein is CASGGLAVTYEQYF. The CDR3 DNA reads as TGTGCCAGCGGGGGACTAGCGGTTACCTACGAGCAGTACTTC. Variable domain in full (rest from reference TRBV28 and TRBJ2-7): DVKVTQSSRYLVKRTGEKVFLECVQDMDHENMFWYRQDPGLGLRLIYFSYDVKMKEKGDIPEGYSVSREKKERFSLILESASTNQTSMYLCASGGLAVTYEQYFGPGTRLTVT.

This clone was detected once. The J gene is TRBJ2-5, the V gene TRBV5-1, with TRBD2 identical over 12 bases. Unmatched junction bases numbered 16, after V lost 5 bases and J lost 5 bases. Germline V gene data show CDR1 as SGHRS and CDR2 as YFSETQ. The CDR3 totals 18 residues. The DNA of the CDR3 is TGCGCCAGCAGGACGTATGCGTTGACTAGCGGGAGCCTGGAGACCCAGTACTTC. Amino acids: CASRTYALTSGSLETQYF.

The CDR3 here is CAIAGRDRETQYF. CDR3 DNA sequence: TGTGCCATCGCGGGGCGGGACAGAGAGACCCAGTACTTC. This chain links TRBV10-3 with TRBJ2-5, with D maybe TRBD1 (7 bases). Trimming took off 8 bases at V and 4 bases at J, with 14 bases between the two ends. The CDR3 spans 13 residues. Germline V gene data show CDR1 as ENHRY and CDR2 as SYGVKD.

The V call is TRBV29-1, the J call TRBJ2-7, with 13 bases fitting TRBD2. Trimming at V came to 7 bases and at J to 7 bases, leaving 4 bases not matched to a gene. Germline V lookup: CDR1 SQVTM, CDR2 ANQGSEA. The CDR3 totals 12 residues. DNA for the CDR3: TGCAGCGGGCTACTAGCGGGAGGGGAGCAGTACTTC. Translated, it gives CSGLLAGGEQYF.

This clone was seen a few times. This chain connects TRBV5-1 to TRBJ2-7; TRBD1 agrees at 7 bases. Unmatched junction bases numbered 10, after V lost 4 bases and J lost 0 bases. Germline lookup yields CDR1 SGHRS and CDR2 YFSETQ. This CDR3 has 16 amino acids. The DNA of the CDR3 is TGCGCCAGCAGCCCCTGGACAGGTAAAACCTCCTACGAGCAGTACTTC. It specifies CASSPWTGKTSYEQYF. Combining the CDR3 with reference TRBV5-1 and TRBJ2-7 gives the whole variable domain KAGVTQTPRYLIKTRGQQVTLSCSPISGHRSVSWYQQTPGQGLQFLFEYFSETQRNKGNFPGRFSGRQFSNSRSEMNVSTLELGDSALYLCASSPWTGKTSYEQYFGPGTRLTVT.

In this sample, this clone turned up once. The genes are TRBV11-2 and TRBJ2-1; TRBD1 matches 8 bases. The trim removed 4 bases at V and 1 base at J, leaving 9 bases unmatched. The CDR3 is made up of 17 amino acids. Germline values: CDR1 SGHAT, CDR2 FQNNGV. CDR3 nucleotides: TGTGCCAGCAGCTCTATCGACAGGGGTGGATCCTACAATGAGCAGTTCTTC. Encoded protein: CASSSIDRGGSYNEQFF.

This sequence joins TRBV2 and TRBJ1-3, with 7 bases fitting TRBD1. V dropped 2 bases and J dropped 3; count of bases not matched to a gene: 4. Germline lookup yields CDR1 SNHLY and CDR2 FYNNEI. The CDR3 totals 15 residues. This chain's CDR3 is CASSETGESGNTIYF. DNA for the CDR3: TGTGCCAGCAGTGAAACAGGGGAGAGTGGAAACACCATATATTTT.

This chain joins TRBV18 and TRBJ1-1; D remains ambiguous. From germline, CDR1 is KGHSH and CDR2 LQKENI. The CDR3 has 11 residues. V was cut by 5 bases and J by 4 bases, with 5 bases left in between. The CDR3 sequence is CASSSGTEAFF. In DNA form, the CDR3 reads TGTGCCAGCTCAAGTGGCACTGAAGCTTTCTTT.

The rearrangement links TRBV27 to TRBJ2-7, with D uncertain. Trimming removed 6 bases from V and 2 bases from J, with 8 bases in between. Germline CDR1 reads MNHEY; CDR2 reads SMNVEV (reference sequence). This CDR3 region has 12 residues. CDR3 sequence reads: CASRRHPYEQYF. DNA for the CDR3: TGTGCCAGCAGACGGCACCCCTACGAGCAGTACTTC.

This clone was recorded only once. Mismatch with germline at one junction end may stem from a read error. The J gene is TRBJ1-5, the V gene TRBV7-7; D unclear. The CDR3 extends over 15 amino acids. Germline values: CDR1 SSHAT, CDR2 FNYEAQ (reference sequence). The CDR3 is CASSSAAGDDQPQHF. The CDR3 nucleotides read TGTGCTAGCAGCTCCGCGGCGGGAGATGATCAGCCCCAGCATTTT. The variable domain in full, with the rest retrieved from reference TRBV7-7 and TRBJ1-5, is GAGVSQSPRYKVTKRGQDVTLRCDPISSHATLYWYQQALGQGPEFLTYFNYEAQPDKSGLPSDRFSAERPEGSISTLTIQRTEQRDSAMYRCASSSAAGDDQPQHFGDGTRLSIL.

V usage is TRBV15 and J usage is TRBJ2-1; 13 nucleotides match TRBD2. Germline V lookup: CDR1 LNHNV, CDR2 YYDKDF (reference sequence). This CDR3 region has 17 residues. The V and J ends lost 0 bases and 7 bases, in that order; junction bases with no gene match: 6. Here the CDR3 DNA reads TGTGCCACCAGCAGAGATTTCGGGACTAGCGGGAATAATGAGCAGTTCTTC. Protein: CATSRDFGTSGNNEQFF.

The chain has TRBV19 and TRBJ2-7; 8 bases fit TRBD1. The V and J ends lost 3 bases and 4 bases, in that order; junction bases with no gene match: 5. The CDR3 is 14 amino acids. CDR1 is LNHDA, CDR2 SQIVND, per germline (reference sequence). CDR3 in DNA: TGTGCCAGTAGTATCGACAGGGGACCTTACGAGCAGTACTTC. Translated: CASSIDRGPYEQYF.

This clone was counted only a few times. The genes are TRBV6-2 or TRBV6-3 and TRBJ2-2, with 9 nucleotides matching TRBD1. Looked up from germline, CDR1 is MNHEY and CDR2 is SVGEGT. This CDR3 is 17 amino acids long. After removal of 0 bases from V and 6 bases from J, the junction contained 8 bases not matched to a gene. The CDR3 bases are TGTGCCAGCAGTTACTCGACCGGGGGACAGGGTGCCGGGGAGCTGTTTTTT. Translation gives CASSYSTGGQGAGELFF.

V usage is TRBV6-5 and J usage is TRBJ2-7, with TRBD1 matching over 8 bases. The CDR3 has 14 residues. Losses at the gene ends were 7 bases for V and 6 bases for J; bases not matched to a gene: 11. Germline values: CDR1 MNHEY, CDR2 SVGAGI. CDR3 protein: CASTRQGWLREQYF. The CDR3 DNA reads as TGTGCCAGCACCCGACAGGGGTGGCTGCGCGAGCAGTACTTC.

This clone came up once. This rearrangement joins TRBV30 to TRBJ1-2; D call uncertain. Germline values: CDR1 GTSNPN, CDR2 SVGIG (reference sequence). The germline V and J ends were trimmed by 3 bases and 5 bases, with 16 bases remaining between them. CDR3 length: 14 residues. Written as DNA, the CDR3 is TGTGCCTGGAGCCGGGGTACTAAAGGGTATGGCTACACCTTC. This gives the protein CAWSRGTKGYGYTF.

The chain has TRBV29-1 and TRBJ2-7, with D possibly called TRBD1 or TRBD2 (6 bases each). The CDR3 contains 13 residues. Germline loops: CDR1 SQVTM, CDR2 ANQGSEA. Trimming pared 4 bases from V and 6 bases from J, leaving 16 bases between. CDR3: CSVGARGPSEQYF. CDR3 DNA: TGCAGCGTTGGTGCTCGGGGGCCCTCCGAGCAGTACTTC.

J is TRBJ1-5 and V is TRBV6-1; maybe TRBD1 (6 bases). V shed 3 bases and J shed 0 bases, with 9 bases lying between them. Germline-derived CDR1 and CDR2 are MNHNS and SASEGT. This CDR3 is 15 amino acids long. Written as DNA, the CDR3 is TGTGCCAGCAGTGAGGTAGGGGGTAGCAATCAGCCCCAGCATTTT. This sequence encodes CASSEVGGSNQPQHF.

V is TRBV6-5 and J is TRBJ2-7, with TRBD2 matching 9 bases. Germline assignment: CDR1 MNHEY and CDR2 SVGAGI. CDR3 length: 15 residues. The ends lost 6 bases at V and 0 bases at J; junction bases unmatched: 6. The chain's CDR3 is CASRPGAGGSYEQYF. In nucleotides, the CDR3 is TGTGCCAGCAGACCGGGAGCGGGAGGCTCCTACGAGCAGTACTTC.

V gene TRBV3-1 (or the pseudogene TRBV3-2) combines with J gene TRBJ2-5; possibly TRBD2 for D (5 bases). The CDR3 contains 15 residues. V was trimmed by 1 base and J by 5 bases, leaving 14 bases between them. In germline, CDR1 is LGHDT, CDR2 YNNKEL (reference sequence). CDR3 protein: CASSQVPDFGETQYF. The CDR3 DNA is TGTGCCAGCAGCCAAGTCCCGGACTTCGGGGAGACCCAGTACTTC.

J is TRBJ2-2 and V is TRBV19, with D possibly TRBD1 on 5 matching bases. Germline V gene data show CDR1 as LNHDA and CDR2 as SQIVND (reference sequence). V lost 6 bases, J lost 9 bases, and 14 bases lay in between. The CDR3 length is 13 residues. The DNA for the CDR3 is TGTGCCAGTAGAATCACAGGAGCCAGGGAGCTGTTTTTT. It codes for CASRITGARELFF.